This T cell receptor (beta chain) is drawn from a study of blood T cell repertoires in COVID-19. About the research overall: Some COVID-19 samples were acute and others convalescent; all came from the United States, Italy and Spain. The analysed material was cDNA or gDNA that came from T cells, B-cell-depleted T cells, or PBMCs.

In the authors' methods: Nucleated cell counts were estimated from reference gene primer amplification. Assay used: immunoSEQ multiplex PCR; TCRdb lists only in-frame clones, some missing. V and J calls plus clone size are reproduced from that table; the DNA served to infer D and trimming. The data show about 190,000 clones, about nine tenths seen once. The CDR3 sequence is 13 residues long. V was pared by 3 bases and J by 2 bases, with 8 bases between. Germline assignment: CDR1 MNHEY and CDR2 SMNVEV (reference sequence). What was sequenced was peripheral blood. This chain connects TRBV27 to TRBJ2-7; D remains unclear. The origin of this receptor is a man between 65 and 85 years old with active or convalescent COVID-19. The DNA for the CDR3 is TGTGCCAGCAGTTTGGGCCTACCCTACGAGCAGTACTTC. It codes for CASSLGLPYEQYF.